The next 26 T cell receptor beta chains were all read from a single sample in a study of OX40 agonist ivuxolimab in advanced cancers. TCRdb keeps only in-frame clones here, not all; method: immunoSEQ multiplex PCR. This table has some 19,000 clones, more than 60% appearing once. The source material was CD4+ or CD8+ T cells sorted from blood, sampled in a trial of the OX40 agonist ivuxolimab. These receptors came from an adult with an advanced solid tumor such as melanoma, head and neck, liver or kidney cancer.

This chain links TRBV7-3 with TRBJ2-1; maybe TRBD1 (6 bases). The CDR3 is 13 amino acids. The germline V gene has CDR1 SGHTA and CDR2 FQGTGA. Trimming took 6 bases from V and 4 from J, leaving 10 bases between them. CDR3 DNA sequence: TGTGCCAGCAGTTATACAGGGTACAATGAGCAGTTCTTC. Protein product: CASSYTGYNEQFF. Full variable domain (remainder filled in from reference TRBV7-3 and TRBJ2-1): GAGVSQTPSNKVTEKGKYVELRCDPISGHTALYWYRQSLGQGPEFLIYFQGTGAADDSGLPNDRFFAVRPEGSVSTLKIQRTERGDSAVYLCASSYTGYNEQFFGPGTRLTVL.

This clone was found a few times. Additional DNA sequences in this sample encode the identical CDR3. This sequence joins TRBV30 and TRBJ1-1; tentative D call: TRBD1 (6 bases). Germline assignment: CDR1 GTSNPN and CDR2 SVGIG (reference sequence). The V gene lost 0 bases and the J gene lost 2 bases, with 7 bases spanning the gap. The CDR3 has 13 amino acids. In DNA form, the CDR3 reads TGTGCCTGGAGTGTACAGGGAAACACTGAAGCTTTCTTT. Its protein product is CAWSVQGNTEAFF.

The chain employs TRBV18 and TRBJ2-7; 7 bases match TRBD1. CDR1 is KGHSH and CDR2 is LQKENI in the germline V gene. CDR3 length equals 15 residues. After removal of 0 bases from V and 2 bases from J, the junction contained 4 bases not matched to a gene. The CDR3 DNA is TGTGCCAGCTCACCACCGGGACAGATAGCCTACGAGCAGTACTTC. It translates to CASSPPGQIAYEQYF.

The chain joins TRBV4-1 to TRBJ1-1, with a weak D call TRBD1 (6 bases). The germline CDR1 and CDR2 sequences are MGHRA and YSYEKL. This CDR3 spans 16 amino acids. V gave up 1 base and J gave up 2 bases, with 14 bases separating them. The CDR3 reads CASSQVLGGFNTEAFF. The DNA of the CDR3 is TGCGCCAGCAGCCAAGTCCTAGGGGGGTTTAACACTGAAGCTTTCTTT.

The gene calls are TRBV7-9 and TRBJ2-1; D tentatively fits TRBD1 or TRBD2 (6 bases each). Germline loops: CDR1 SEHNR, CDR2 FQNEAQ (reference sequence). Trimming left V 6 bases short and J 4 bases short, with 13 bases between. CDR3 length: 14 amino acids. The CDR3 bases are TGTGCCAGCAGGGGGGGCTTCGATTACAATGAGCAGTTCTTC. This translates into CASRGGFDYNEQFF.

V usage is TRBV30 and J usage is TRBJ1-1; TRBD1 is a possible D gene (6 bases). Trimming removed 0 bases at V and 0 bases at J, with 11 bases between. The CDR3 consists of 15 residues. CDR1 and CDR2 (germline): GTSNPN, SVGIG (reference sequence). CDR3: CAWSVGQSMNTEAFF. The CDR3 region has the DNA TGTGCCTGGAGTGTGGGACAAAGTATGAACACTGAAGCTTTCTTT.

This clone was seen many times. The chain recombines TRBV6-1 with TRBJ2-3; tentatively, D is TRBD2 (6 bases). Trimming took off 4 bases at V and 4 bases at J, with 9 bases between the two ends. Per germline, CDR1 MNHNS and CDR2 SASEGT. CDR3 size: 13 residues. This CDR3 is CASSAGEADTQYF. CDR3 sequence (DNA): TGTGCCAGCAGTGCGGGGGAAGCAGATACGCAGTATTTT.

This chain joins TRBV19 and TRBJ2-7, with 7 bases aligning to TRBD2. With V trimmed by 4 bases and J by 3 bases, 9 bases remained unmatched. The CDR3 covers 15 residues. Germline CDR1 and CDR2: LNHDA and SQIVND (reference sequence). The CDR3, as DNA: TGTGCCAGTAGTAGAGTGGGAGGGCCCGGCTACGAGCAGTACTTC. Translation gives CASSRVGGPGYEQYF.

The chain is built from TRBV15 and TRBJ2-3; no firm D call. CDR1 is LNHNV and CDR2 is YYDKDF in the germline V gene (reference sequence). Trimming stripped 0 bases from V and 0 bases from J, with 7 bases between. The CDR3 is 15 amino acids. The CDR3 DNA follows: TGTGCCACCAGCAGAGAGTGGGGAAGCACAGATACGCAGTATTTT. Translated: CATSREWGSTDTQYF.

The V gene is TRBV19, the J gene TRBJ2-7; possible D gene TRBD2, 7 bases. Deletions cut 8 bases from V and 5 bases from J, with 16 bases between. This CDR3 is 13 amino acids long. Per germline, CDR1 LNHDA and CDR2 SQIVND (reference sequence). This chain's CDR3 is CASGGGSRDEQYF. DNA of the CDR3: TGTGCCAGTGGGGGCGGGAGTCGAGACGAGCAGTACTTC.

This clone was recorded only once. The chain combines TRBV27 with TRBJ2-7; D gene unclear. This CDR3 has 13 residues. Germline CDR1 reads MNHEY; CDR2 reads SMNVEV (reference sequence). The ends were cut back, 5 bases at V and 1 base at J, with 9 bases in the middle. The CDR3: CASSVRYSYEQYF. The CDR3 DNA is TGTGCCAGCAGTGTTCGATATTCCTACGAGCAGTACTTC.

The chain links TRBV27 to TRBJ1-5; 7 bases fit TRBD1. J gave up 5 bases and V 4 bases, and 14 bases lay outside the gene matches. Germline CDR1 and CDR2: MNHEY and SMNVEV (reference sequence). The CDR3 consists of 17 residues. CDR3 in DNA: TGTGCCAGCAGTTCCTACTCCGGGACAGCCGTACATCAGCCCCAGCATTTT. Translation gives CASSSYSGTAVHQPQHF.

This clone was seen more than once but under ten times. The chain has TRBV19 and TRBJ1-1; D is possibly TRBD1 (5 bases). CDR1 and CDR2 (germline): LNHDA, SQIVND (reference sequence). CDR3 length: 11 residues. V was shortened by 10 bases and J by 7 bases, with 13 bases between the two germline ends. DNA for the CDR3: TGTGCCACAGGGAGCTGGGGTGAAGCTTTCTTT. Translation gives CATGSWGEAFF.

The rearrangement links TRBV28 to TRBJ2-1; no definite D call. V lost 1 base, J lost 5 bases, and 6 bases lay in between. Germline values: CDR1 MDHEN, CDR2 SYDVKM. The CDR3 totals 13 residues. The CDR3 region has the DNA TGTGCCAGCAGTTTATTCGTCGACAATGAGCAGTTCTTC. As protein: CASSLFVDNEQFF.

This clone has a single count. The chain links TRBV15 to TRBJ1-1; D ambiguous. Trimming took off 0 bases at V and 3 bases at J, with 17 bases between the two ends. This CDR3 region has 17 residues. Germline loops: CDR1 LNHNV, CDR2 YYDKDF (reference sequence). The CDR3 loop reads CATSRDLRTGEDTEAFF. CDR3 nucleotide sequence: TGTGCCACCAGCAGAGATCTTAGGACCGGGGAGGACACTGAAGCTTTCTTT.

The rearrangement uses TRBV9 and TRBJ2-5, with D unresolved. The CDR3 is made up of 13 amino acids. V lost 0 bases to trimming and J lost 4 bases, with 7 bases between them. CDR1 is SGDLS, CDR2 YYNGEE, per germline. The CDR3: CASSVEVGETQYF. CDR3 coding DNA: TGTGCCAGCAGCGTAGAGGTAGGAGAGACCCAGTACTTC.

This chain joins TRBV25-1 and TRBJ2-7; D is perhaps TRBD1 or TRBD2 (5 bases each). CDR1 and CDR2 (germline): MGHDK, SYGVNS. V was trimmed by 8 bases and J by 3 bases, leaving 11 bases between them. The CDR3 is 12 amino acids. CDR3 DNA sequence: TGTGCCAGCGAGGGACGAATCTACGAGCAGTACTTC. Translating it yields CASEGRIYEQYF.

In DNA, the CDR3 is TGTGCCAGCAGGCTGGCAGGGGTTGAGCAGTTCTTC. Its protein is CASRLAGVEQFF. This chain connects TRBV7-2 to TRBJ2-1, with D possibly matching TRBD1 (6 bases). The CDR3 runs to 12 residues. Germline V lookup: CDR1 SGHTA, CDR2 FQGNSA. The V and J ends lost 6 bases and 9 bases respectively, with 12 bases between them.

The sample holds a few counts of this clone. The gene calls are TRBV28 and TRBJ2-3; D uncertain. The V gene's germline CDR1 is MDHEN and CDR2 SYDVKM. The V gene lost 4 bases and the J gene lost 2 bases, with 4 bases spanning the gap. The CDR3 is made up of 12 amino acids. The CDR3 sequence is CASSSPTDTQYF. CDR3 nucleotides: TGTGCCAGCAGTTCCCCCACAGATACGCAGTATTTT.

The rearrangement joins TRBV9 to TRBJ1-2, with D perhaps TRBD1 (5 bases). Trimming stripped 0 bases from V and 4 bases from J, with 10 bases between. Germline V CDR1 and CDR2: SGDLS, YYNGEE. The CDR3 extends over 14 amino acids. Written as DNA, the CDR3 is TGTGCCAGCAGCGTAGTTTCGGGGACCTATGGCTACACCTTC. Translating it yields CASSVVSGTYGYTF.

The genes are TRBV6-5 and TRBJ2-1; maybe TRBD1 (5 bases). The germline CDR1 and CDR2 sequences are MNHEY and SVGAGI. The V gene lost 0 bases and the J gene lost 2 bases, with 8 bases spanning the gap. CDR3 size: 15 residues. The CDR3 DNA reads TGTGCCAGCAGTTACTCAGGGGTTGCCTACAATGAGCAGTTCTTC. Translating gives CASSYSGVAYNEQFF.

The V and J genes are TRBV4-1 and TRBJ2-3, with a tentative D call TRBD2 (5 bases). CDR3 length: 14 amino acids. CDR1 is MGHRA, CDR2 YSYEKL, per germline. V lost 0 bases and J 7 bases, leaving 11 bases between the germline ends. The CDR3 nucleotides read TGCGCCAGCAGCCAAGAAGCGGAAGGGAATACGCAGTATTTT. This codes for CASSQEAEGNTQYF.

This chain connects TRBV27 to TRBJ2-7; 8 nucleotides match TRBD2. The CDR3 covers 15 residues. Germline V gives CDR1 MNHEY, CDR2 SMNVEV (reference sequence). V lost 0 bases to trimming and J lost 6 bases; unmatched junction nucleotides: 7. The CDR3 DNA is TGTGCCAGCAGTTTATCCCAAGCGGGAGTAGGCGAGCAGTACTTC. Residues: CASSLSQAGVGEQYF.

The chain is built from TRBV19 and TRBJ2-1, with 14 bases aligning to TRBD2. Trimming at V came to 8 bases and at J to 6 bases, leaving 21 bases not matched to a gene. The CDR3 sequence is 20 residues long. Per germline, CDR1 LNHDA and CDR2 SQIVND (reference sequence). CDR3 DNA: TGTGCCAGTTACCCTTGGGAGGGGACTAGCGGGAGTACCAATGCCAATGAGCAGTTCTTC. It codes for CASYPWEGTSGSTNANEQFF.

V is TRBV4-1 and J is TRBJ2-3; D tentatively fits TRBD1 or TRBD2 (5 bases each). V was clipped by 0 bases and J by 2 bases, with 12 bases between them. Germline lookup yields CDR1 MGHRA and CDR2 YSYEKL. The length of the CDR3 is 16 residues. The chain's CDR3 is CASSQDGTGYTDTQYF. The CDR3 DNA sequence: TGCGCCAGCAGCCAAGACGGGACGGGATACACAGATACGCAGTATTTT.

The CDR3 spells CASSLVGGGPLYEQYF. CDR3 coding DNA: TGTGCCAGCAGCTTAGTAGGAGGGGGGCCCCTCTACGAGCAGTACTTC. The chain joins TRBV7-8 to TRBJ2-7; D possibly uses TRBD1 or TRBD2 (6 bases each). CDR3 length equals 16 residues. Germline V lookup: CDR1 SGHVS, CDR2 FQNEAQ. Trimming shortened V by 1 base and J by 3 bases, and 16 bases separated the two germline ends. Looking up the rest from reference TRBV7-8 and TRBJ2-7 gives the full variable domain: GAGVSQSPRYKVAKRGQDVALRCDPISGHVSLFWYQQALGQGPEFLTYFQNEAQLDKSGLPSDRFFAERPEGSVSTLKIQRTQQEDSAVYLCASSLVGGGPLYEQYFGPGTRLTVT.